This entry describes one T cell receptor beta chain. The PCR made use of 60 Vbeta and 13 Jbeta primers. Sequenced by immunoSEQ multiplex PCR; TCRdb stores in-frame clones only, minus some. The sample includes 150,000 to 200,000 clones, almost 80% of them seen just once. V dropped 3 bases and J dropped 3; count of bases not matched to a gene: 11. Germline loops: CDR1 KGHSH, CDR2 LQKENI. CDR3 length: 17 amino acids. This sample is drawn from a study of cytomegalovirus exposure and HLA in healthy donors. This sequence was found in a man aged 45-65 years in good health and CMV-seropositive. This rearrangement joins TRBV18 to TRBJ1-5; 7 bases are shared with TRBD1. Sequences were obtained from PBMCs. The CDR3, as DNA: TGTGCCAGCTCACCCGCCCCAAAAGGGGGCCTCAATCAGCCCCAGCATTTT. It encodes CASSPAPKGGLNQPQHF.